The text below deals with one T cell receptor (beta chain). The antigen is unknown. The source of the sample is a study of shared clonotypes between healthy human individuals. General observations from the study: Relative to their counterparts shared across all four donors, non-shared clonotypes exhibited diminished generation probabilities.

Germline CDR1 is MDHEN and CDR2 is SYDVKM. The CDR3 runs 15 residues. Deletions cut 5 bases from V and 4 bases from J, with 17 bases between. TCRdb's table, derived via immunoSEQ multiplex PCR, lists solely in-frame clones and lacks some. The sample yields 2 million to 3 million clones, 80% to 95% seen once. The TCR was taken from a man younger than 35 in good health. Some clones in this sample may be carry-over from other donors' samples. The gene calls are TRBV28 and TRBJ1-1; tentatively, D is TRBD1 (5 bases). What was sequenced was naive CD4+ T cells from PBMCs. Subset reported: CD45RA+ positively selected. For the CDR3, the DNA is TGTGCCAGCAGTAGCTCCGGGGGTATGGGCACTGAAGCTTTCTTT. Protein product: CASSSSGGMGTEAFF.